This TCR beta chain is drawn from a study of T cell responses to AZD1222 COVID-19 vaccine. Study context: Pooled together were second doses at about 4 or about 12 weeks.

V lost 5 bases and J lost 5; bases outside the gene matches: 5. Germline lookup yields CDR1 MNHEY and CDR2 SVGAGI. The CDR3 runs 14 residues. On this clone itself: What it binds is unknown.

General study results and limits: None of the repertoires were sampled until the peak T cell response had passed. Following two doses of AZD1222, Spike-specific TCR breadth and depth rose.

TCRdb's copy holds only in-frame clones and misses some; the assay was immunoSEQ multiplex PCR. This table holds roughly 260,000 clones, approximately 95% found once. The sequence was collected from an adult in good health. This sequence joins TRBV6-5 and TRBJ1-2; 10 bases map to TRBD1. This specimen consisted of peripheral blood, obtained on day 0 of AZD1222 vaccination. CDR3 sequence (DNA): TGTGCCAGCAGTCGCATGGGACAGGGGTATGGCTACACCTTC. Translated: CASSRMGQGYGYTF.